A single sample gave rise to the 7 T cell receptor beta chains below, sequenced in a study of T-cell reconstitution after alpha-beta-depleted transplantation in children. Unique molecular identifiers were incorporated when the TCRbeta library was constructed. TCRdb passed the PCR reads through MiXCR, listing each CDR3 protein once. The sample lists 7,500 to 9,500 distinct CDR3 sequences, 9.5% to 15% seen once, with 40% to 60% in the top ten. The material was PBMCs, mostly from graft donor cells, obtained 60 days after TCRalphabeta/CD19-depleted stem cell transplant. The origin of the receptors is a patient aged 2-10 years who had a stem cell transplant for inherited bone marrow failure, so the T cells may come from the graft donor.

This clonotype was counted ten times or more. The V call is TRBV7-2, the J call TRBJ1-2, with a weak D call TRBD1 (6 bases). Trimming cost V 5 bases and J 4 bases, with 17 bases left between them. The CDR3 sequence is 15 residues long. Germline CDR1 reads SGHTA; CDR2 reads FQGNSA. CDR3 nucleotide sequence: TGTGCCAGCAGCCAACGGGGGGCAGCCCGCTATGGCTACACCTTC. It encodes CASSQRGAARYGYTF.

The table lists this clonotype with many counts. The chain employs TRBV20-1 and TRBJ2-7, with 14 bases fitting TRBD2. Losses at the gene ends were 5 bases for V and 1 base for J; bases not matched to a gene: 10. The CDR3 is made up of 17 amino acids. Per the germline V gene, CDR1 is DFQATT and CDR2 is SNEGSKA (reference sequence). The CDR3 sequence is CSAFSGTSGSPSYEQYF. DNA of the CDR3: TGCAGTGCTTTCTCCGGGACTAGCGGGAGCCCGTCCTACGAGCAGTACTTC.

This clonotype has ten or more counts. The gene calls are TRBV25-1 and TRBJ2-1; 7 positions agree with TRBD2. CDR3 length: 16 residues. Trimming cost V 3 bases and J 6 bases; bases outside gene matches: 11. CDR1 and CDR2 (germline): MGHDK, SYGVNS. The CDR3 DNA sequence: TGTGCCAGCAGTGACTGGGGCGGGAGAGGTTTCAATGAGCAGTTCTTC. It specifies CASSDWGGRGFNEQFF.

The gene calls are TRBV7-2 and TRBJ2-1, with 12 bases aligning to TRBD2. CDR3 size: 15 residues. Germline V gene sequence: CDR1 SGHTA, CDR2 FQGNSA. The V and J ends lost 5 bases and 7 bases, in that order; junction bases with no gene match: 6. DNA of the CDR3: TGTGCCAGCAGCACGACCGGGACTAGCGGGAATGAGCAGTTCTTC. It translates to CASSTTGTSGNEQFF.

This clonotype has at least ten counts. The chain carries TRBV5-6 and TRBJ1-4, with D maybe TRBD1 (6 bases). The CDR3 contains 14 residues. CDR1 is SGHDT and CDR2 is YYEEEE in the germline V gene. Trimming left V 3 bases short and J 11 bases short, with 17 bases between. The CDR3 DNA reads TGTGCCAGCAGCTGGACGGCAGGGGAGGCGAAACTGTTTTTT. Translation: CASSWTAGEAKLFF.

This rearrangement joins TRBV2 to TRBJ1-5; tentative D call: TRBD1 (6 bases). CDR3 size: 14 residues. V was shortened by 3 bases and J by 7 bases, with 13 bases between the two germline ends. Germline CDR1 reads SNHLY; CDR2 reads FYNNEI. The CDR3 nucleotides are TGTGCCAGCAGTGACTTGGCAGGGGCCCAGCCCCAGCATTTT. Translating it yields CASSDLAGAQPQHF.

In this sample, this clonotype turned up many times. This rearrangement joins TRBV7-2 to TRBJ2-7, with unresolved D. CDR3 length equals 14 residues. Germline V gene data show CDR1 as SGHTA and CDR2 as FQGNSA. The germline V and J ends were trimmed by 1 base and 1 base, with 8 bases remaining between them. The CDR3 is CASSLVPGSYEQYF. As DNA, the CDR3 is TGTGCCAGCAGCTTAGTTCCCGGATCCTACGAGCAGTACTTC. Using reference TRBV7-2 and TRBJ2-7 for the parts outside the CDR3, the full variable domain is GAGVSQSPSNKVTEKGKDVELRCDPISGHTALYWYRQSLGQGLEFLIYFQGNSAPDKSGLPSDRFSAERTGGSVSTLTIQRTQQEDSAVYLCASSLVPGSYEQYFGPGTRLTVT.